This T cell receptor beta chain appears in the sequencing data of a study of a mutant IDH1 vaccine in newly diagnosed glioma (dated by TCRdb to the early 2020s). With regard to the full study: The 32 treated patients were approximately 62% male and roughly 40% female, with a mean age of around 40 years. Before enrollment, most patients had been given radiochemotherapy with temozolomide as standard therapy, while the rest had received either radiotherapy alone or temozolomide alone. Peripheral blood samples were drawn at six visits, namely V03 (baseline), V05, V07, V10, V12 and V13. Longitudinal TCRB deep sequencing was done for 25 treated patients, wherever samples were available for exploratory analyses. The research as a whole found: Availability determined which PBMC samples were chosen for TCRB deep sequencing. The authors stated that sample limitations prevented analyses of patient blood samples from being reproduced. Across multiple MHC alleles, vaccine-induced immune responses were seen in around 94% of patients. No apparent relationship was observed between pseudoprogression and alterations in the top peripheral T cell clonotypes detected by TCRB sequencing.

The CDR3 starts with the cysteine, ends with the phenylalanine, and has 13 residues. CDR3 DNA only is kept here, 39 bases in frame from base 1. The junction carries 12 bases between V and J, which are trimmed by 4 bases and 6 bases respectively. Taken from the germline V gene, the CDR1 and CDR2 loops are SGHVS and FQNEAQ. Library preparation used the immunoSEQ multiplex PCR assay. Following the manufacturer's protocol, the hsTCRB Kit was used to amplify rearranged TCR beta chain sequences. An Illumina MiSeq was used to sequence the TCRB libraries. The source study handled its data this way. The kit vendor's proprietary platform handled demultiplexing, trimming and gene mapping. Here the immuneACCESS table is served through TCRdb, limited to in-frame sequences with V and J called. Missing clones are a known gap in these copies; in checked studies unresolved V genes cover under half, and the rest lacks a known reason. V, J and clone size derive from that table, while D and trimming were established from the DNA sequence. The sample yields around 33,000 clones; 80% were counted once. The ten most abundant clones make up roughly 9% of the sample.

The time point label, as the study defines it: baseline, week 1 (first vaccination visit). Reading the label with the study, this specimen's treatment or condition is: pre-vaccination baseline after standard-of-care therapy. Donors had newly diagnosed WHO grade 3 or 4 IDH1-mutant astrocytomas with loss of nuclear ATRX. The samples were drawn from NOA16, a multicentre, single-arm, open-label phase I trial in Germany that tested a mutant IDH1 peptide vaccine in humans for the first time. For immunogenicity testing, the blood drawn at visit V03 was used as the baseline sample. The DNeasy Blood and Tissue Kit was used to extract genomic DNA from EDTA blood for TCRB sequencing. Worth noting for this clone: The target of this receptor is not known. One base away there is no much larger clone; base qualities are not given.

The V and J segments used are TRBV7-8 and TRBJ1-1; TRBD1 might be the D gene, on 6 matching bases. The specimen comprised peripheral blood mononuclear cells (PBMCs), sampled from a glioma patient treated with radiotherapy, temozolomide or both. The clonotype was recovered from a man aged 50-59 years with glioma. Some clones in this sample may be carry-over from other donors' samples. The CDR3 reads CASSSSGEAEAFF. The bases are TGTGCCAGCAGCTCGTCAGGGGAAGCTGAAGCTTTCTTT.